This T cell receptor (beta chain) was sequenced for a study of T cell responses to AZD1222 COVID-19 vaccine (dated by TCRdb to the early 2020s). Regarding the research as a whole: Because spike-specific TCR depth and breadth did not differ between the two schedules, AZD1222 recipients who got a second dose at roughly 4 weeks were pooled with those who got a second dose at roughly 12 weeks. A total of 240 or so trial participants underwent TCR sequencing, of whom 200 to 220 had received two doses of AZD1222 and 26 had received two doses of the MenACWY control vaccine. Trial participants were enrolled by age into 18-55, 56-69 and 70-plus year subgroups, with roughly 160, 29 and 62 TCR-sequenced participants respectively.

The time point label here, explained by the study, means: baseline before first vaccination. Samples from vaccinated people were obtained from the UK trials COV001 and COV002, which included a single-blind randomized controlled phase 2/3 trial of AZD1222 (ChAdOx1 nCoV-19) in healthy adults. For TCRbeta chain sequencing, PBMC samples were collected from trial participants at day 0 and at day 28 after the second dose. On this clone itself: Its specific antigen is unknown. No base-level quality is on record; no much larger clone is a single base apart. Other DNA sequences in the same sample also yield this CDR3.

Unmatched junction bases come to 7, with V trimmed by 5 bases and J by 5 bases. CDR1 and CDR2 were assigned from the germline V gene (reference sequence) as SEHNR and FQNEAQ. The CDR3 holds 15 amino acids from the cysteine to the phenylalanine. CDR3 DNA only is kept here, 45 bases in frame from base 1. The CDR3 regions of human TCRbeta chains were analyzed by immunosequencing. Processing in the source paper ran as follows. Repertoire TCRs were checked for matches against a reference library of SARS-CoV-2-specific TCRs that had been generated using the MIRA antigen-specificity platform. Breadth was defined as the fraction of unique TCRs that were SARS-CoV-2-associated, and depth was defined as the fraction of total T cells that were SARS-CoV-2-associated. Using the MIRA data, every spike-specific TCR was mapped to the spike region that the TCR reacted to and assigned to either a CD4 or a CD8 class. Log10-transformed breadth and depth values were compared by one-way ANOVA with Sidak's multiple comparisons tests. TCRdb carries this immuneACCESS record with in-frame sequences only. Its versions omit some clonotypes, under half of them owing to an unresolved V gene in the studies checked, with the rest unexplained. For V, J and clone size, that table is used; D and trimming come from the DNA. Counted in this sample were 100,000 to 150,000 clones; 87% of them appeared once. Of the sample, approximately 1.5% is held by the ten largest clones.

Study-wide conclusions, independent of this receptor: A significant rise in spike-specific TCR breadth and depth was observed after two AZD1222 doses relative to day 0 and relative to MenACWY recipients. Most participants were white British and females outnumbered males, and the authors suggested that clonal diversity may have been underestimated. The whole spike protein was spanned by vaccine-associated CD4 TCRs, and dominant responses were seen in regions 160-218 and 743-854. Conclusions about previously exposed vaccinees are limited because only five to seven AZD1222 recipients were SARS-CoV-2 seropositive at baseline. Because no samples from the day 14 peak response were available, repertoires could be characterized only after the peak T cell response. In the small 56-69-year group, the increase in depth fell short of significance, most likely because of low power. Nearly half of unique spike-specific TCRs reportedly recognized epitopes outside regions mutated in the B.1.351 and B.1.1.7 variants.

The TCR was taken from an adult in good health. The V and J genes are TRBV7-9 and TRBJ2-5, and 11 junction bases match TRBD2. The material was peripheral blood, obtained on day 0 of AZD1222 vaccination. The CDR3 in this case is CASSLSGGAWETQYF. The base sequence is TGTGCCAGCAGCCTTAGCGGGGGGGCCTGGGAGACCCAGTACTTC.